The present TCR beta chain was sequenced within a study of cytomegalovirus exposure and HLA in healthy donors. The PCR had 60 Vbeta and 13 Jbeta primers. Libraries were prepared by immunoSEQ multiplex PCR; TCRdb keeps only in-frame clonotypes and omits some of them. The sample holds approximately 160,000 clones, 65% to 85% seen once. From germline, CDR1 is SGHTS and CDR2 YDEGEE. Deletions cut 3 bases from V and 8 bases from J, with 20 bases between. This CDR3 spans 16 amino acids. This sequence originates from a woman aged 18-29 years in good health and CMV-seronegative. This chain links TRBV5-8 with TRBJ1-4; a possible D gene is TRBD1 (5 bases). Sequenced: PBMCs. CDR3 sequence (DNA): TGTGCCAGCAGCTGGAGGGGATACACCCCTGGGGAAAAACTGTTTTTT. It codes for CASSWRGYTPGEKLFF.